These T cell receptor beta chains were read from a single sample in a study of T cell responses to AZD1222 COVID-19 vaccine. TCRdb's table, derived via immunoSEQ multiplex PCR, lists solely in-frame clones and lacks some. This sample has 100,000 to 150,000 clones, with approximately 85% found just once. Sequenced here: peripheral blood, sampled on day 0 of AZD1222 vaccination. The receptors stem from an adult in good health. CDR3s include the opening cysteine and the closing phenylalanine or tryptophan. A D gene is named only where the DNA matches it firmly. Rows give clone size only sometimes, using once, few, many, or a class for an expanded clone.

D gene	clone size	V gene	J gene	CDR3 DNA	CDR3 protein
TRBD1	.	TRBV14	TRBJ1-2	TGTGCCAGCAGCTCCGGGACAGGGTCCCTCCGTAACTATGGCTACACCTTC	CASSSGTGSLRNYGYTF
.	.	TRBV7-8	TRBJ1-1	TGTGCCAGCAGCTTAGGGCGGGGGAACACTGAAGCTTTCTTT	CASSLGRGNTEAFF
.	few	TRBV18	TRBJ1-1	TGTGCCAGCTCACCGGTCGGTAGGGCTGAAGCTTTCTTT	CASSPVGRAEAFF
.	.	TRBV5-1	TRBJ1-5	TGCGCCAGCAGCCGGGGGACGGGCAATCAGCCCCAGCATTTT	CASSRGTGNQPQHF
.	.	TRBV5-1	TRBJ1-1	TGCGCCAGCGCCGTTGGGGGCACTGAAGCTTTCTTT	CASAVGGTEAFF
.	.	TRBV19	TRBJ1-3	TGTGCCAGTAAGGGGCACTCTGGAAACACCATATATTTT	CASKGHSGNTIYF
.	.	TRBV4-3	TRBJ1-4	TGCGCCAGCAGCCCCCTAAAGACAGCTGATAATGAAAAACTGTTTTTT	CASSPLKTADNEKLFF
TRBD1	.	TRBV19	TRBJ1-2	TGTGCCAGTAGTCTAGGACAGGGCTATGGCTACACCTTC	CASSLGQGYGYTF
.	.	TRBV4-1	TRBJ2-4	TGCGCCAGCAGCCAAACCCCGTTACTAGCCAAAAACATTCAGTACTTC	CASSQTPLLAKNIQYF
.	.	TRBV9	TRBJ2-3	TGTGCCAGCAGCCCATTGGGGTTAGCGACAGATACGCAGTATTTT	CASSPLGLATDTQYF
.	few	TRBV7-9	TRBJ1-1	TGTGCCAGCAGCGCGGAGTCTCTGAACACTGAAGCTTTCTTT	CASSAESLNTEAFF
TRBD1	.	TRBV19	TRBJ1-5	TGTGCCAGTAGTATCTGGGGACAGGGAAATGGGCAGCCCCAGCATTTT	CASSIWGQGNGQPQHF
TRBD1	.	TRBV10-2	TRBJ1-1	TGCGCCAGCAGAGACCTGAGGACAGGGGGCGCCACTGAAGCTTTCTTT	CASRDLRTGGATEAFF
.	.	TRBV4-1	TRBJ1-2	TGCGCCAGCAGCCCCGGCGGCAGGGGTTCGATGGAAGGCTACACCTTC	CASSPGGRGSMEGYTF
.	.	TRBV7-3	TRBJ2-3	TGTGCCAGCAGCTTAGGGATGGATACGCAGTATTTT	CASSLGMDTQYF